Following are 27 T cell receptor beta chains from one sample sequenced in a study of cytomegalovirus exposure and HLA in healthy donors. Produced via immunoSEQ multiplex PCR; TCRdb's table is partial and in-frame only. The sample contains over 150,000 clones, 85% of which appear only once. Sequenced input: PBMCs. The receptors here all came from a man younger than 30 in good health and CMV-seropositive.

For the CDR3, the DNA is TGTGCCAGCACCGGACAGCTGAACACTGAAGCTTTCTTT. Translating it yields CASTGQLNTEAFF. The rearrangement links TRBV7-2 to TRBJ1-1; TRBD1 might be the D (6 bases). Trimming removed 7 bases at V and 0 bases at J, with 9 bases between. The CDR3 is 13 amino acids. Germline CDR1 reads SGHTA; CDR2 reads FQGNSA.

The CDR3 loop reads CASSPEGAYTGELFF. The CDR3 coding sequence is TGCGCCAGCAGCCCCGAGGGGGCCTACACCGGGGAGCTGTTTTTT. The rearrangement joins TRBV5-1 to TRBJ2-2, with 7 bases lining up with TRBD1. The CDR3 runs to 15 residues. The junction had 6 bases not matched to a gene; V was cut back by 4 bases and J by 3 bases. Germline V gives CDR1 SGHRS, CDR2 YFSETQ.

This chain uses TRBV4-1 with TRBJ2-2, with D perhaps matching TRBD2 (5 bases). This CDR3 has 13 residues. Between the trimmed V and J ends, which lost 10 bases and 3 bases, there was a span of 12 bases. The V gene's germline CDR1 is MGHRA and CDR2 YSYEKL. Here the CDR3 DNA reads TGCGCCACACTAGTAGCTGACACCGGGGAGCTGTTTTTT. As protein: CATLVADTGELFF.

This chain uses TRBV5-1 with TRBJ2-5, with 8 positions matching TRBD2. Looked up from germline, CDR1 is SGHRS and CDR2 is YFSETQ. CDR3 size: 17 residues. V shed 5 bases, J shed 5 bases, and the junction held 17 bases outside the gene matches. The CDR3 sequence: CASRGGERGGSSETQYF. CDR3 bases: TGCGCCAGCAGGGGGGGGGAACGGGGGGGCTCGTCGGAGACCCAGTACTTC. The full variable domain, its missing parts supplied by reference TRBV5-1 and TRBJ2-5, is KAGVTQTPRYLIKTRGQQVTLSCSPISGHRSVSWYQQTPGQGLQFLFEYFSETQRNKGNFPGRFSGRQFSNSRSEMNVSTLELGDSALYLCASRGGERGGSSETQYFGPGTRLLVL.

This chain links TRBV19 with TRBJ1-5, with D hard to call. CDR3 size: 13 residues. Germline V CDR1 and CDR2: LNHDA, SQIVND (reference sequence). V was pared by 3 bases and J by 5 bases, with 8 bases between. The CDR3 region has the DNA TGTGCCAGTAGTATCATGAGGGATCAGCCCCAGCATTTT. Amino acids: CASSIMRDQPQHF.

V and J are TRBV28 and TRBJ1-4; 12 bases line up with TRBD1. The CDR3 is 18 amino acids. Trimming cost V 7 bases and J 8 bases; bases outside gene matches: 17. In germline, CDR1 is MDHEN, CDR2 SYDVKM. CDR3 region: CASKLGGTGGWGGEKLFF. The CDR3 coding sequence is TGTGCCAGCAAACTGGGAGGGACAGGGGGCTGGGGAGGGGAAAAACTGTTTTTT.

This chain links TRBV6-5 with TRBJ1-1; TRBD1 aligns across 9 bases. The CDR3 has 15 amino acids. V lost 5 bases to trimming and J lost 1 base; unmatched junction nucleotides: 5. The germline V gene encodes CDR1 MNHEY and CDR2 SVGAGI. The CDR3 protein is CASSVTGGWNTEAFF. In nucleotides, the CDR3 is TGTGCCAGCAGTGTAACAGGGGGCTGGAACACTGAAGCTTTCTTT.

The chain carries TRBV6-1 and TRBJ2-7; D not resolved. V was clipped by 2 bases and J by 2 bases, with 10 bases between them. Per germline, CDR1 MNHNS and CDR2 SASEGT. The CDR3 contains 14 residues. The CDR3 nucleotides read TGTGCCAGCAGTGAAACCGGGTCCACCTACGAGCAGTACTTC. Its translation is CASSETGSTYEQYF.

CDR3 nucleotides: TGTGCCAGCAGCCAGATTGGGGGGGCCCATTCTGGCTACACCTTC. This translates into CASSQIGGAHSGYTF. The chain employs TRBV6-6 and TRBJ1-2, with D maybe TRBD1 (6 bases). Germline V gene data show CDR1 as MNHNY and CDR2 as SVGAGI (reference sequence). V lost 6 bases to trimming and J lost 7 bases, with 21 bases between them. The CDR3 covers 15 residues.

This chain connects TRBV28 to TRBJ1-2; 9 bases map to TRBD1. Losses at the gene ends were 6 bases for V and 3 bases for J; bases not matched to a gene: 5. The CDR3 loop spans 14 amino acids. Germline CDR1 and CDR2: MDHEN and SYDVKM. This CDR3 is CASRTGQGYYGYTF. CDR3 nucleotide sequence: TGTGCCAGCAGGACGGGACAGGGATACTATGGCTACACCTTC.

The chain couples TRBV4-1 to TRBJ1-3; 7 nucleotides line up with TRBD1. The CDR3 length is 17 residues. The V segment lost 2 bases and the J segment 0 bases; nucleotides outside the gene matches: 7. Per germline, CDR1 MGHRA and CDR2 YSYEKL. The CDR3 DNA reads as TGCGCCAGCAGCCAAAGAGGGACAGCCGCCTCTGGAAACACCATATATTTT. This codes for CASSQRGTAASGNTIYF.

The genes are TRBV27 and TRBJ2-3, with D perhaps TRBD2 (6 bases). Germline V gene data show CDR1 as MNHEY and CDR2 as SMNVEV (reference sequence). V was trimmed by 6 bases and J by 6 bases, leaving 19 bases between them. This CDR3 is 15 amino acids long. The CDR3 reads CASSQGTYQSDTQYF. As DNA, the CDR3 is TGTGCCAGCAGCCAAGGGACTTACCAGTCGGATACGCAGTATTTT.

The V gene is TRBV10-1, the J gene TRBJ2-7; the match to TRBD2 covers 7 bases. V shed 0 bases and J 4 bases; nucleotides not matched to a gene: 6. This CDR3 region has 15 residues. Germline V lookup: CDR1 WNHNN, CDR2 SYGVQD (reference sequence). CDR3 nucleotide sequence: TGCGCCAGCAGTGAGTCCGTCGCTAGCGGTTACGAGCAGTACTTC. This encodes CASSESVASGYEQYF.

A remark on this clone: At one boundary the junction diverges from the germline segment, which might be a read error. The CDR3 region is CASSLGAQARQETQYF. The CDR3 DNA reads as TGCGCCAGCAGTTTGGGGGCACAGGCCCGCCAAGAGACCCAGTACTTC. The chain recombines TRBV5-1 with TRBJ2-5, with D tentatively TRBD1 (6 bases). The CDR3 runs to 16 residues. The germline V gene has CDR1 SGHRS and CDR2 YFSETQ.

This chain links TRBV5-1 with TRBJ2-7; D is undetermined. CDR1 is SGHRS, CDR2 YFSETQ, per germline. The CDR3 sequence is 16 residues long. V shed 4 bases and J shed 4 bases, with 21 bases lying between them. This chain's CDR3 is CASSPGWQSDTYEQYF. The CDR3 bases are TGCGCCAGCAGCCCTGGCTGGCAGAGTGACACTTACGAGCAGTACTTC.

The chain uses TRBV19 and TRBJ1-1; D is perhaps TRBD1 (6 bases). V was shortened by 5 bases and J by 0 bases, with 13 bases between the two germline ends. Germline V gene data show CDR1 as LNHDA and CDR2 as SQIVND (reference sequence). This CDR3 is built from 15 residues. CDR3 bases: TGTGCCAGTAGTTTCTATGCAGGGGTGAACACTGAAGCTTTCTTT. Encoded protein: CASSFYAGVNTEAFF.

This clone has just one count. CDR3 region: CASSYSGLAGKSEQYF. For the CDR3, the DNA is TGTGCCAGCAGCTATTCTGGACTAGCGGGCAAAAGCGAGCAGTACTTC. This chain links TRBV11-2 with TRBJ2-7, with 11 bases fitting TRBD2. The CDR3 totals 16 residues. Germline V gives CDR1 SGHAT, CDR2 FQNNGV. The J segment lost 6 bases and the V segment lost 4 bases, leaving 11 bases of the junction unmatched.

The genes are TRBV6-1 and TRBJ1-1, with D possibly being TRBD1 (6 bases). V lost 5 bases and J lost 0, with 13 bases in between. The germline V gene encodes CDR1 MNHNS and CDR2 SASEGT. The CDR3 totals 15 residues. The CDR3 sequence: CASSTWTALNTEAFF. In DNA form, the CDR3 reads TGTGCCAGCAGTACCTGGACAGCCTTGAACACTGAAGCTTTCTTT.

The chain couples TRBV28 to TRBJ2-1; 11 positions match TRBD2. The length of the CDR3 is 17 residues. Germline-derived CDR1 and CDR2 are MDHEN and SYDVKM. The V gene end was trimmed by 5 bases and the J gene end by 0 bases; junction bases not matched to a gene: 6. This CDR3 reads CASSAATSGSSYNEQFF. The CDR3 bases are TGTGCCAGCAGTGCGGCTACTAGCGGGAGCTCCTACAATGAGCAGTTCTTC.

The V call is TRBV28, the J call TRBJ1-5, with 9 positions matching TRBD1. Germline-derived CDR1 and CDR2 are MDHEN and SYDVKM. V gave up 5 bases and J gave up 0 bases; unmatched junction bases: 11. CDR3 size: 18 residues. The CDR3 sequence: CASSPSGTGTYSNQPQHF. CDR3 coding DNA: TGTGCCAGCAGTCCCTCAGGGACAGGGACCTATAGCAATCAGCCCCAGCATTTT.

This clone was seen just once. V is TRBV6-5 and J is TRBJ1-1, with TRBD1 matching 8 bases. Per germline, CDR1 MNHEY and CDR2 SVGAGI. This CDR3 region has 14 residues. V shed 2 bases, J shed 1 base, and the junction held 0 bases outside the gene matches. The CDR3 sequence: CASSYTGGNTEAFF. In nucleotides, the CDR3 is TGTGCCAGCAGTTACACAGGGGGGAACACTGAAGCTTTCTTT.

This chain joins TRBV2 and TRBJ2-5, with TRBD1 identical over 7 bases. The CDR3 runs 15 residues. V shed 6 bases, J shed 1 base, and the junction held 8 bases outside the gene matches. Germline CDR1 SNHLY, CDR2 FYNNEI. CDR3 sequence (DNA): TGTGCCAGCAGCGCGGAACAGGGGCGCCAAGAGACCCAGTACTTC. It encodes CASSAEQGRQETQYF.

The chain joins TRBV28 to TRBJ1-1, with D tentatively TRBD1 (5 bases). Germline V gene data show CDR1 as MDHEN and CDR2 as SYDVKM. This CDR3 is built from 14 residues. With 4 bases removed from V and 4 bases from J, the gap between germline ends came to 13 bases. CDR3 region: CASSYWRGGTEAFF. CDR3 bases: TGTGCCAGCAGTTATTGGCGGGGGGGCACTGAAGCTTTCTTT.

This chain joins TRBV5-4 and TRBJ2-7; perhaps TRBD2 as D (6 bases). The CDR3 totals 14 residues. Per germline, CDR1 SGHNT and CDR2 YYREEE (reference sequence). Trimming cost V 4 bases and J 3 bases, with 14 bases left between them. The CDR3, as DNA: TGTGCCAGCAGCGCACGGGACTCCCTCTACGAGCAGTACTTC. Translating it yields CASSARDSLYEQYF.

V is TRBV9 and J is TRBJ1-1, with TRBD1 identical over 7 bases. The CDR3 has 13 residues. Germline CDR1 is SGDLS and CDR2 is YYNGEE. V lost 3 bases to trimming and J lost 5 bases; unmatched junction nucleotides: 4. CDR3 in amino acids: CASSETGFTEAFF. CDR3 bases: TGTGCCAGCAGCGAGACAGGGTTTACTGAAGCTTTCTTT. Looking up the rest from reference TRBV9 and TRBJ1-1 gives the full variable domain: DSGVTQTPKHLITATGQRVTLRCSPRSGDLSVYWYQQSLDQGLQFLIQYYNGEERAKGNILERFSAQQFPDLHSELNLSSLELGDSALYFCASSETGFTEAFFGQGTRLTVV.

This rearrangement joins TRBV7-8 to TRBJ2-7; D uncertain. This CDR3 has 14 residues. Looked up from germline, CDR1 is SGHVS and CDR2 is FQNEAQ. V was clipped by 4 bases and J by 5 bases, with 15 bases between them. The CDR3 nucleotides read TGTGCCAGCAGCTCCGGTACGTTTTCCCACGAGCAGTACTTC. Protein product: CASSSGTFSHEQYF. The full variable domain, rest sourced from reference TRBV7-8 and TRBJ2-7, is GAGVSQSPRYKVAKRGQDVALRCDPISGHVSLFWYQQALGQGPEFLTYFQNEAQLDKSGLPSDRFFAERPEGSVSTLKIQRTQQEDSAVYLCASSSGTFSHEQYFGPGTRLTVT.

In its sample, this clone was seen a few times. V and J are TRBV19 and TRBJ1-3; tentatively, D is TRBD1 (6 bases). This CDR3 contains 14 residues. CDR1 is LNHDA and CDR2 is SQIVND in the germline V gene (reference sequence). CDR3 nucleotides: TGTGCGGTTGGCAGACAGGACTCTGGAAACACCATATATTTT. Translation: CAVGRQDSGNTIYF.